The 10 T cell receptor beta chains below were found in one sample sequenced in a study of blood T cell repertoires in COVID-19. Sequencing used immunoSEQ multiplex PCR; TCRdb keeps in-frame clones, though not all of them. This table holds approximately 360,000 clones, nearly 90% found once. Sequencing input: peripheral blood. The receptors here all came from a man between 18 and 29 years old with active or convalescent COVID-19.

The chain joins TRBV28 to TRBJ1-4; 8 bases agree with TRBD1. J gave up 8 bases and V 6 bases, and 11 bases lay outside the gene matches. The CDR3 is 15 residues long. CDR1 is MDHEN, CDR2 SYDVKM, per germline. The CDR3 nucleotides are TGTGCCAGCAGACTGAAGGACAGGGTCGGCGAAAAACTGTTTTTT. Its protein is CASRLKDRVGEKLFF. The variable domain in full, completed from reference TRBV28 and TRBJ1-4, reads DVKVTQSSRYLVKRTGEKVFLECVQDMDHENMFWYRQDPGLGLRLIYFSYDVKMKEKGDIPEGYSVSREKKERFSLILESASTNQTSMYLCASRLKDRVGEKLFFGSGTQLSVL.

The DNA for the CDR3 is TGCGCCAGCAGCCAAGTTGAGAGGACCTACGAGCAGTACTTC. Protein: CASSQVERTYEQYF. The chain recombines TRBV4-3 with TRBJ2-7; D gene unclear. Per the germline V gene, CDR1 is LGHNA and CDR2 is YSLEER. The CDR3 is 14 residues long. V lost 1 base and J 2 bases, leaving 9 bases between the germline ends.

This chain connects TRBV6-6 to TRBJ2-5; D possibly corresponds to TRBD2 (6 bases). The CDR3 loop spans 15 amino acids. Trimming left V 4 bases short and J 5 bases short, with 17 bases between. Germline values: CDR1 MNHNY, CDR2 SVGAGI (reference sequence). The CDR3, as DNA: TGTGCCAGCAGTTTCCGTAGCGGACTGGGGGAGACCCAGTACTTC. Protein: CASSFRSGLGETQYF.

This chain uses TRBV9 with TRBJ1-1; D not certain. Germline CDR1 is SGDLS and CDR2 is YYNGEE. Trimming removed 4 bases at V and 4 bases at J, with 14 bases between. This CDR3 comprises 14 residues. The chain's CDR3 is CASSSEGSRTEAFF. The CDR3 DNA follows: TGTGCCAGCAGCTCCGAGGGAAGCCGCACTGAAGCTTTCTTT. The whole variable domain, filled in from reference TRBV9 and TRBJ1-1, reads DSGVTQTPKHLITATGQRVTLRCSPRSGDLSVYWYQQSLDQGLQFLIQYYNGEERAKGNILERFSAQQFPDLHSELNLSSLELGDSALYFCASSSEGSRTEAFFGQGTRLTVV.

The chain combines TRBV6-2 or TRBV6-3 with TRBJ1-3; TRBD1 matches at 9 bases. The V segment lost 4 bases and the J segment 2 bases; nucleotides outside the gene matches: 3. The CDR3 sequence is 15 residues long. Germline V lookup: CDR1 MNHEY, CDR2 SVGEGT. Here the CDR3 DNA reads TGTGCCAGCAGTTCCGGACAGGGGACTGGAAACACCATATATTTT. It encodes CASSSGQGTGNTIYF.

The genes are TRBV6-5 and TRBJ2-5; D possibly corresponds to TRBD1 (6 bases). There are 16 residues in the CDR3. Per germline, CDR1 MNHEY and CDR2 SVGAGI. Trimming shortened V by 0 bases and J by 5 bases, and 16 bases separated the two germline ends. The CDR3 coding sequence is TGTGCCAGCAGTTACTCGTGGGGGCCGAGTTCCGAGACCCAGTACTTC. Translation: CASSYSWGPSSETQYF.

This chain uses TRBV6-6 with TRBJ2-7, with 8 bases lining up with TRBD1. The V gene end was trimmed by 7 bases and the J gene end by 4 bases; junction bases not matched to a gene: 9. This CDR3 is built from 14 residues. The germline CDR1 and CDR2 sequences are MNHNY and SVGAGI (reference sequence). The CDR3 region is CASKGRGQSYEQYF. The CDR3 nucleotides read TGTGCCAGCAAGGGCAGGGGGCAATCTTACGAGCAGTACTTC.

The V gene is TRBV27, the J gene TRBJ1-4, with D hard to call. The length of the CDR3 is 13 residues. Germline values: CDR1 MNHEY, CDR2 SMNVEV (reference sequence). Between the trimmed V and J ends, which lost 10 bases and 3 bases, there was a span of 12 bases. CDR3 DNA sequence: TGTGCCACTAGAGCGTTGGCTAATGAAAAACTGTTTTTT. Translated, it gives CATRALANEKLFF. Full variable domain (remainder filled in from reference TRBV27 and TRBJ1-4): EAQVTQNPRYLITVTGKKLTVTCSQNMNHEYMSWYRQDPGLGLRQIYYSMNVEVTDKGDVPEGYKVSRKEKRNFPLILESPSPNQTSLYFCATRALANEKLFFGSGTQLSVL.

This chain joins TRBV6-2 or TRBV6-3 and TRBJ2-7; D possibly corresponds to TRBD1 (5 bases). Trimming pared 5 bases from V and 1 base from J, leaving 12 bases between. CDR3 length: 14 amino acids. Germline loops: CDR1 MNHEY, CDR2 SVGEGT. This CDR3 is CASSGIKGSYEQYF. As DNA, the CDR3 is TGTGCCAGCAGTGGGATCAAGGGGTCCTACGAGCAGTACTTC.

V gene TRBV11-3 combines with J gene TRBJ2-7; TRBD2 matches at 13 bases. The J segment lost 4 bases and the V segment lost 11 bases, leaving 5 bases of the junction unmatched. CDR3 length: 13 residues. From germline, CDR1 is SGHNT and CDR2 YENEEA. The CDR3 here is CADPTSGRYEQYF. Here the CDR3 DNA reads TGTGCCGATCCGACTAGCGGGAGGTACGAGCAGTACTTC.